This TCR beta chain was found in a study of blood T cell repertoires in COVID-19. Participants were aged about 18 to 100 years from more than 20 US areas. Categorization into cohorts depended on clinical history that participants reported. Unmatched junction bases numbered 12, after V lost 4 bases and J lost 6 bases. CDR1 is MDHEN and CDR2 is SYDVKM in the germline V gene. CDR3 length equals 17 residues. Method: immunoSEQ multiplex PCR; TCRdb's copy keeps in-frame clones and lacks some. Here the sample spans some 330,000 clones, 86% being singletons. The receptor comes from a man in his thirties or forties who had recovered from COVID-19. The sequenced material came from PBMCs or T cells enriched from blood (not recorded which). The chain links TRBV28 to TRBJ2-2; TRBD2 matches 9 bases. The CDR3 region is CASSSLTARGGSGELFF. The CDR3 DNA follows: TGTGCCAGCAGTTCCCTGACAGCGCGGGGGGGCTCCGGGGAGCTGTTTTTT.